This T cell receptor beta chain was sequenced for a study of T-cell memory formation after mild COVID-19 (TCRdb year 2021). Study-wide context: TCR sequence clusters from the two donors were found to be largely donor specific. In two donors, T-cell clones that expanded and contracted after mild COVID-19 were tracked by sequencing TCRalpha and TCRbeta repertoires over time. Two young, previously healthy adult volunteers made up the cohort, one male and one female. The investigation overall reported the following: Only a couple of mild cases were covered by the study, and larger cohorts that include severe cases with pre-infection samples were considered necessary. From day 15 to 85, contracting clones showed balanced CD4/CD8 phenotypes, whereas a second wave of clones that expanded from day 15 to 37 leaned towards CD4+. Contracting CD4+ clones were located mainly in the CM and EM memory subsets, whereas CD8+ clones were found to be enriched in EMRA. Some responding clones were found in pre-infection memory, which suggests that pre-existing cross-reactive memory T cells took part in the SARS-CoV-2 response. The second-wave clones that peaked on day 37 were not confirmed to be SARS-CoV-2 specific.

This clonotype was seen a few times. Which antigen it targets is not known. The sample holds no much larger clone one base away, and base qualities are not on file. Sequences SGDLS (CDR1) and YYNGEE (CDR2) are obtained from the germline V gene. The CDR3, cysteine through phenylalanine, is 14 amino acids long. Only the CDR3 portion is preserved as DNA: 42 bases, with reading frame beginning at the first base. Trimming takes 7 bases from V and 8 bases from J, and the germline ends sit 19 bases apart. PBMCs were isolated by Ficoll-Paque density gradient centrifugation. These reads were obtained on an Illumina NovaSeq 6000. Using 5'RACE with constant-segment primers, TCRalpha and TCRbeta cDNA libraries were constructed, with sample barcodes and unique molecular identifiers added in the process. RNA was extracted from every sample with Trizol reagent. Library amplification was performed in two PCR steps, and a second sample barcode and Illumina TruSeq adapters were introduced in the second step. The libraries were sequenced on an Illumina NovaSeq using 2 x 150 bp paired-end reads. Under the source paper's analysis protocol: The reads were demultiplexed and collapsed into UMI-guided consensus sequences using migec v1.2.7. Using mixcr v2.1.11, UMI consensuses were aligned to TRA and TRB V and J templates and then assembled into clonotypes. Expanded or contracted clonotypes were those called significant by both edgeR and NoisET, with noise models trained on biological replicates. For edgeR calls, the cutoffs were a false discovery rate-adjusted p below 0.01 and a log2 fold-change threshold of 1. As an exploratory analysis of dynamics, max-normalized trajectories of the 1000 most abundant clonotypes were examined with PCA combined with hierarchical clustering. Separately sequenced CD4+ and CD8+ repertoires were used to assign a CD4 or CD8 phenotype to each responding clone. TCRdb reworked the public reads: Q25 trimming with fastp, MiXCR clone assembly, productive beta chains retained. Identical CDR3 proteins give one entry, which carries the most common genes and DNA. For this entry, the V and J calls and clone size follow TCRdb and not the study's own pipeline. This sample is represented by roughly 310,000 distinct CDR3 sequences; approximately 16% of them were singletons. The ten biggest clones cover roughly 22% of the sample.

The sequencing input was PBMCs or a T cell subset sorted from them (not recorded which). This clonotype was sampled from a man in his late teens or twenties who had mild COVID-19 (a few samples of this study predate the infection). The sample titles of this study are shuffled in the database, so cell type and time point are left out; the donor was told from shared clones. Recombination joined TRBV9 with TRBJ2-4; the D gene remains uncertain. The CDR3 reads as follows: CASSLWPTVDIQYF. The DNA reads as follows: TGTGCCAGCTCACTCTGGCCGACCGTGGACATTCAGTACTTC.